Reported below is one T cell receptor (beta chain). The data derive from a study of cytomegalovirus exposure and HLA in healthy donors. Vbeta (60) and Jbeta (13) primers were used in the PCR. How the authors handled the data: Roughly 11 million of the about 80 million unique TCR beta chains counted in a later analysis were shared. Only in-frame clones appear in the TCRdb table, and some are missing; sequencing was by immunoSEQ multiplex PCR. The DNA gave D and trimming, while V, J and clone size come from that table. Of some 120,000 clones in the sample, 79% were seen once. Germline V gene lookup returns CDR1 MNHEY and CDR2 SMNVEV (reference sequence). This CDR3 has 13 amino acids. V was pared by 2 bases and J by 1 base, with 6 bases between.

The material sequenced was PBMCs. This receptor was taken from a woman aged 18-35 years in good health and CMV-seropositive. The rearrangement uses TRBV27 and TRBJ2-7; tentatively, D is TRBD2 (6 bases). CDR3: CASSLSGSYEQYF. Here the CDR3 DNA reads TGTGCCAGCAGTTTAAGCGGGTCCTACGAGCAGTACTTC.